The source of this T cell receptor (beta chain) is a study of molecular identifiers for immune sequencing clone quantification. General study points: Clones above 20 RNA copies held over 98% of effector molecules, under 1% in naive cells.

V gave up 5 bases and J gave up 0 bases, with 14 bases separating them. This CDR3 contains 17 residues. TCRdb re-called the PCR reads with MiXCR, one entry per CDR3 protein. The table lists 300,000 to 350,000 distinct CDR3 sequences, roughly 23% of them singletons. This clonotype was seen repeatedly, ten times or more. Its antigen remains unidentified. This TCR came from a human donor in good health. Some libraries in this study had Jurkat cell RNA spiked in. Sequencing input: naive CD8+ T cells from blood, with Jurkat cell RNA spiked in. This sample's subset: FACS-sorted CD8+CD4-CCR7+CD45RA+ naive T cells. The chain uses TRBV12-3 or TRBV12-4 and TRBJ2-6; unclear D gene. This CDR3 is CASSMGQFVSGANVLTF. For the CDR3, the DNA is TGTGCCAGCAGTATGGGCCAATTTGTCTCTGGGGCCAACGTCCTGACTTTC.